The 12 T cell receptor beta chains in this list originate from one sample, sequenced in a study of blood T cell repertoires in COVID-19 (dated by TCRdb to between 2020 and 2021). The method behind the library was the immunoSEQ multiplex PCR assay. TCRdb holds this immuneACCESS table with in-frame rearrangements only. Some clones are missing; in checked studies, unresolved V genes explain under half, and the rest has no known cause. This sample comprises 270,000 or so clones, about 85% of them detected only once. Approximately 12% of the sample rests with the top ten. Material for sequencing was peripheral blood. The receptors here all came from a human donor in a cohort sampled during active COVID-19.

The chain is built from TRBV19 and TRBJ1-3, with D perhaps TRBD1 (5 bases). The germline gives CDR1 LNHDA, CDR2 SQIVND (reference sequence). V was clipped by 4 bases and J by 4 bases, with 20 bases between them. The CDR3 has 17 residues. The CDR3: CASSNPYRGVEGNTIYF. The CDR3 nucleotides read TGTGCCAGTAGTAACCCCTATAGGGGCGTAGAAGGAAACACCATATATTTT.

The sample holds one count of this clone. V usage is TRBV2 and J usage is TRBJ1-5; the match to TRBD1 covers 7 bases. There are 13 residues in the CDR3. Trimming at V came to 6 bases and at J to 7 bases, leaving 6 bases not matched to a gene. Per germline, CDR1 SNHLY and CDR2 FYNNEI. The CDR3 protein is CASRQGLGQPQHF. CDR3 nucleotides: TGTGCCAGCAGACAGGGGCTGGGGCAGCCCCAGCATTTT.

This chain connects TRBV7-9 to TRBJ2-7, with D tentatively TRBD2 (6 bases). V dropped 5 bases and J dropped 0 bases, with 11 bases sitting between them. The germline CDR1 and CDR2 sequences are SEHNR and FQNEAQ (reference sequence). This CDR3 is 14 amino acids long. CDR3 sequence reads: CASSRDFGSYEQYF. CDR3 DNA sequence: TGTGCCAGCAGCAGGGACTTCGGCTCCTACGAGCAGTACTTC.

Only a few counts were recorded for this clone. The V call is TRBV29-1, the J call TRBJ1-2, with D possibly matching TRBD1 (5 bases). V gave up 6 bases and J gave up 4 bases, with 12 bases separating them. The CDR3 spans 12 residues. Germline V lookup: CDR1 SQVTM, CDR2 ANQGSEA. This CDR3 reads CSVSDMFYGYTF. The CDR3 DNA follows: TGCAGCGTATCGGACATGTTCTATGGCTACACCTTC.

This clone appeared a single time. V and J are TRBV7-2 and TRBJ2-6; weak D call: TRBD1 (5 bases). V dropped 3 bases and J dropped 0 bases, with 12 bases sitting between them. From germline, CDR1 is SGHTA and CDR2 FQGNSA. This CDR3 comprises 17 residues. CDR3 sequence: CASSLTGALSGANVLTF. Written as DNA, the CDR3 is TGTGCCAGCAGCTTGACTGGGGCTCTCTCTGGGGCCAACGTCCTGACTTTC.

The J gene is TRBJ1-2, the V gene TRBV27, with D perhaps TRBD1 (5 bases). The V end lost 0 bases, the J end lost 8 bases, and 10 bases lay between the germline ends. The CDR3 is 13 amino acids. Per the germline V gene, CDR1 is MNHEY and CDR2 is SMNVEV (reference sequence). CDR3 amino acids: CASSLSGGSGYTF. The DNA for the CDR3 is TGTGCCAGCAGTTTATCGGGGGGGTCCGGCTACACCTTC.

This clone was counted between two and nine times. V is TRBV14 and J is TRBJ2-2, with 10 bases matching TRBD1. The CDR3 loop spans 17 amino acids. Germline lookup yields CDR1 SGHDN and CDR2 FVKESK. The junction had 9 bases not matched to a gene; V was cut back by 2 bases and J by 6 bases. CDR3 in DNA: TGTGCCAGCAGCCAATGGGGGATCGACAGGGGGCCCGGGGAGCTGTTTTTT. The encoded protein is CASSQWGIDRGPGELFF.

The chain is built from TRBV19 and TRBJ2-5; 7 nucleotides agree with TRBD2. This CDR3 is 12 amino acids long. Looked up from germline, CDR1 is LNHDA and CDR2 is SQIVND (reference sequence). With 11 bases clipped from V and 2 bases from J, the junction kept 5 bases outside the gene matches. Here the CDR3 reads CASGAGQETQYF. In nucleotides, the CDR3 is TGTGCCTCAGGAGCGGGGCAAGAGACCCAGTACTTC.

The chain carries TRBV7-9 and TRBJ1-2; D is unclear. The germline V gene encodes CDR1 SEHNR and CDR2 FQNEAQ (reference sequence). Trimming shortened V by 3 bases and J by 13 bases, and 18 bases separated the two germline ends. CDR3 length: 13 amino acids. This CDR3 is CASSFDLALEGTF. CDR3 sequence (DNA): TGTGCCAGCAGCTTTGACTTAGCCCTGGAGGGCACCTTC.

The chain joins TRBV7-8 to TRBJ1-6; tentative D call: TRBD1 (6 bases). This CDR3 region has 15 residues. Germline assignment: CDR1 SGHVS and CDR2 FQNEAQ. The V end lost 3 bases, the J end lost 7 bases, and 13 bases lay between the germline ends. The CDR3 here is CASSFSRTANSPLHF. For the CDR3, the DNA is TGTGCCAGCAGCTTTTCGCGGACAGCAAATTCACCCCTCCACTTT.

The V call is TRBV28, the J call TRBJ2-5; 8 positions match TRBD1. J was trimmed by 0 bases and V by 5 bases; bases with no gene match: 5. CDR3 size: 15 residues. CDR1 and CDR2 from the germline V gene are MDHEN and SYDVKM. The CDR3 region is CASSPGQGHQETQYF. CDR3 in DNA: TGTGCCAGCAGTCCCGGACAGGGACACCAAGAGACCCAGTACTTC.

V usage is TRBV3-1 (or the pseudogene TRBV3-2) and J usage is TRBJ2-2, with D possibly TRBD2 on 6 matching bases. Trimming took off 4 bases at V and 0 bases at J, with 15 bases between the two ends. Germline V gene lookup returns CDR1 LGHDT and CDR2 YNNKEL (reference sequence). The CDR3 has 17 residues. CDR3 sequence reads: CASSLRGGLANTGELFF. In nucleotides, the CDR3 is TGTGCCAGCAGCCTACGGGGAGGTCTGGCGAACACCGGGGAGCTGTTTTTT.